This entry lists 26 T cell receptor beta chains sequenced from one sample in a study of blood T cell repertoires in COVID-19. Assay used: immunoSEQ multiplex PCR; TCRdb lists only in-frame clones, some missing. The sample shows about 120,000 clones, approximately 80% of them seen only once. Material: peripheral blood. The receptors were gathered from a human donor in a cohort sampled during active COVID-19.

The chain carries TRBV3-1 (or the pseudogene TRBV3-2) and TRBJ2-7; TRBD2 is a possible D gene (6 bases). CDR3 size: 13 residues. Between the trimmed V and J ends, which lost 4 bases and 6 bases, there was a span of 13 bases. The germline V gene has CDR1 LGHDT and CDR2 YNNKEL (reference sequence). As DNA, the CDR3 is TGTGCCAGCAGCCCGGGGGTTCAAGGCGAGCAGTACTTC. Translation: CASSPGVQGEQYF.

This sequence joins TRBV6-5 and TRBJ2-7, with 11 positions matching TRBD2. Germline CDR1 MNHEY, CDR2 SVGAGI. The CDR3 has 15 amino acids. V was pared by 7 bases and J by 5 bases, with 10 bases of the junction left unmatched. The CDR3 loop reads CASNKAGTSGNEQYF. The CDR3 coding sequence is TGTGCCAGCAACAAGGCGGGGACTAGCGGTAACGAGCAGTACTTC.

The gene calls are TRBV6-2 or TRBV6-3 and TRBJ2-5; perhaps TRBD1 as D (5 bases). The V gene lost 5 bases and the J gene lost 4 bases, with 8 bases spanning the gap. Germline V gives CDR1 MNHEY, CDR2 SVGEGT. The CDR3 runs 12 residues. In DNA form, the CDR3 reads TGTGCCAGCAGTGACAGAGTAGAGACCCAGTACTTC. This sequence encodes CASSDRVETQYF.

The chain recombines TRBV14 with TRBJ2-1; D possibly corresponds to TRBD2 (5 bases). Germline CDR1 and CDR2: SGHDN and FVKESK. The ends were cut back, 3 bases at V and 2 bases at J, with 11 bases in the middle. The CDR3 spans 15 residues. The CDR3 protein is CASSHLALTYNEQFF. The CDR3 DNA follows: TGTGCCAGCAGCCATCTAGCCCTCACCTACAATGAGCAGTTCTTC.

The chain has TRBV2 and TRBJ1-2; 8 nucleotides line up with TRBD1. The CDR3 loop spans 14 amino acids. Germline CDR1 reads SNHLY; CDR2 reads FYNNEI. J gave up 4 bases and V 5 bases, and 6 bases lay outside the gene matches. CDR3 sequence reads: CASSPDRALYGYTF. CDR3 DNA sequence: TGTGCCAGCAGTCCGGACAGGGCCCTCTATGGCTACACCTTC.

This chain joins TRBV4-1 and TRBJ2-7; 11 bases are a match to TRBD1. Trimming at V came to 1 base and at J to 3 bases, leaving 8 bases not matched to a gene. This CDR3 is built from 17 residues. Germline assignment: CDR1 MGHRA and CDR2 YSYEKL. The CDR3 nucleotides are TGCGCCAGCAGCCAAGCCCCAGGGACAGGGGGAATCTACGAGCAGTACTTC. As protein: CASSQAPGTGGIYEQYF.

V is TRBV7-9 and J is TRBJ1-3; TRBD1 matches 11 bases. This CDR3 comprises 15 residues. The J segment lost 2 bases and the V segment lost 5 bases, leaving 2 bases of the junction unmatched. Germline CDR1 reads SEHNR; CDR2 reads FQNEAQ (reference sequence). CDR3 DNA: TGTGCCAGCAGCACGGGACAGGGGGCTGGAAACACCATATATTTT. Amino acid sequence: CASSTGQGAGNTIYF.

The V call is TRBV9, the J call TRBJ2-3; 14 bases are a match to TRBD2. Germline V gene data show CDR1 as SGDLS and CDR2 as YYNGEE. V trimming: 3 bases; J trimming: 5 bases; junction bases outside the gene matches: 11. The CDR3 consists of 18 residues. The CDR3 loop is CASSERPGLAGAEDTQYF. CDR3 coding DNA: TGTGCCAGCAGCGAGAGGCCGGGACTAGCGGGAGCAGAAGATACGCAGTATTTT.

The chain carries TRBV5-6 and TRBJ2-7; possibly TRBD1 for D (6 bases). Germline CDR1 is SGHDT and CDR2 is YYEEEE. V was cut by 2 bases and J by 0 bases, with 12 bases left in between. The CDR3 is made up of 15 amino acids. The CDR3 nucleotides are TGTGCCAGCAGCTTAGTAGACAGGAGCTCCTACGAGCAGTACTTC. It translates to CASSLVDRSSYEQYF.

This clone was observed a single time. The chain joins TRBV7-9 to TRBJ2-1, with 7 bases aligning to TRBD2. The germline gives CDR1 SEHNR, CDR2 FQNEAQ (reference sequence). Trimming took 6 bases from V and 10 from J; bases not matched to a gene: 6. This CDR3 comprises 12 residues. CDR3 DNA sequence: TGTGCCAGCAGGGGTCCGGGACTAGAGCAGTTCTTC. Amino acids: CASRGPGLEQFF.

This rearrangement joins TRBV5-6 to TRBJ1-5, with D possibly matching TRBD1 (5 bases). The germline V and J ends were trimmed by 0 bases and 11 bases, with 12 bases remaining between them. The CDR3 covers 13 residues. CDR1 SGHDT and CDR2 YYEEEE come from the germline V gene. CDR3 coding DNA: TGTGCCAGCAGCTTGGGTATCGCGGGGGCCCAGCATTTT. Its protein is CASSLGIAGAQHF.

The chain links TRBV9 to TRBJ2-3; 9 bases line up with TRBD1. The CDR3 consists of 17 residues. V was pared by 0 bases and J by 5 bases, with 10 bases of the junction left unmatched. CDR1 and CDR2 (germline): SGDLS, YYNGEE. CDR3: CASSVVGGTGYRDTQYF. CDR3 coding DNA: TGTGCCAGCAGCGTAGTTGGCGGGACAGGGTATAGAGATACGCAGTATTTT.

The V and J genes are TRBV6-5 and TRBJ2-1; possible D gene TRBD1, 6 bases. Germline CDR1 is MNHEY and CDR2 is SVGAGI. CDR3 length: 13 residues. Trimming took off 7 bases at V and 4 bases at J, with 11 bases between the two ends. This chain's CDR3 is CASNPTGYNEQFF. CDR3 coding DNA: TGTGCCAGCAACCCGACAGGTTACAATGAGCAGTTCTTC.

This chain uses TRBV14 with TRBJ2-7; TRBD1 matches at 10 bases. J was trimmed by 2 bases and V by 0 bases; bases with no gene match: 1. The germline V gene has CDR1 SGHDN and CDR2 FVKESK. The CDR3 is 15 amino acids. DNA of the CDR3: TGTGCCAGCAGCCAAGAAGACAGGGGGCCCTACGAGCAGTACTTC. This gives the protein CASSQEDRGPYEQYF.

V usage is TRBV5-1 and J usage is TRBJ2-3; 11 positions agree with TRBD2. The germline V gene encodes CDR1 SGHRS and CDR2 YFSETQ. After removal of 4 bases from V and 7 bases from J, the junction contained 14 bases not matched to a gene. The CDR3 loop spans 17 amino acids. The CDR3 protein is CASSPYQTSGVLYTQYF. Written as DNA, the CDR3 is TGCGCCAGCAGCCCCTACCAGACTAGCGGGGTTTTGTATACGCAGTATTTT.

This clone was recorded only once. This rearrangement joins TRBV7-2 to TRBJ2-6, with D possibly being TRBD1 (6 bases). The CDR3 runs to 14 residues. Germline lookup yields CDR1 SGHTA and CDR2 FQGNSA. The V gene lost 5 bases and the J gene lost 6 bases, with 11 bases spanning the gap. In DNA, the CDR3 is TGTGCCAGCAGCGCCCACAGGGAGGCCAACGTCCTGACTTTC. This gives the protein CASSAHREANVLTF.

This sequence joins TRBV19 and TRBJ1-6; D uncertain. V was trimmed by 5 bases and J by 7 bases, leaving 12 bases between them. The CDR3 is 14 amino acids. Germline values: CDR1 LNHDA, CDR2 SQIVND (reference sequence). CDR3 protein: CASSVGGLNSPLHF. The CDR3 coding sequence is TGTGCCAGTAGTGTCGGAGGCTTGAATTCACCCCTCCACTTT.

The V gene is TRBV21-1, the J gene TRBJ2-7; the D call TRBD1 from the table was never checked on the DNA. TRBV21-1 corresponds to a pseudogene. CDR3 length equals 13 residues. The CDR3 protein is CASSKTQGYEQYF. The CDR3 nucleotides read TGTGCCAGCAGCAAAACCCAGGGGTACGAGCAGTACTTC.

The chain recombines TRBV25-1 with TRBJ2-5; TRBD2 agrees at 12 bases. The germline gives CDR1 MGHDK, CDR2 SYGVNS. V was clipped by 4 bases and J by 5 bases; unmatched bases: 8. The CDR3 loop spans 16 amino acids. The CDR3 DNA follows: TGTGCCAGCAGTGGTGCTAGCGGGGGGGCCGGGGAGACCCAGTACTTC. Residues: CASSGASGGAGETQYF.

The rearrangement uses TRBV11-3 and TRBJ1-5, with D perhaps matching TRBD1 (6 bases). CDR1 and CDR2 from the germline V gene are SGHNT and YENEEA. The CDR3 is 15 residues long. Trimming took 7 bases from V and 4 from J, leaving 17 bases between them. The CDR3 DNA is TGTGCCAGCATCAGTGAGTGGGGGCAAAATCAGCCCCAGCATTTT. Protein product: CASISEWGQNQPQHF.

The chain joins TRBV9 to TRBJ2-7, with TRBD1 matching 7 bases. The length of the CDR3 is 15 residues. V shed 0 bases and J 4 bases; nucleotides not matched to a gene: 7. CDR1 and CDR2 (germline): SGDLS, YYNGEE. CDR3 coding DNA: TGTGCCAGCAGCGTAGGGGGACAGTGGGGTTACGAGCAGTACTTC. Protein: CASSVGGQWGYEQYF.

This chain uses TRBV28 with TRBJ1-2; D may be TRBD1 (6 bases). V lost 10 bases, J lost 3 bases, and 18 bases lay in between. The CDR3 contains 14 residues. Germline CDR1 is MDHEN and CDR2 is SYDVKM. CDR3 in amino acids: CAILTRDKDYGYTF. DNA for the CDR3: TGTGCCATCCTTACCCGGGACAAGGACTATGGCTACACCTTC.

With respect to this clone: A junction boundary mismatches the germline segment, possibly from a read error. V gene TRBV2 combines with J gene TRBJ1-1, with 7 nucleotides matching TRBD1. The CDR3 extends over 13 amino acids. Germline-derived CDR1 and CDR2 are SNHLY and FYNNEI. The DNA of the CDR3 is TGTGCCAGCAGAGAAGATCAGGGGGCTGAAGCTTTCTTT. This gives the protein CASREDQGAEAFF. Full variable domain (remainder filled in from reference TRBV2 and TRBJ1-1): EPEVTQTPSHQVTQMGQEVILRCVPISNHLYFYWYRQILGQKVEFLVSFYNNEISEKSEIFDDQFSVERPDGSNFTLKIRSTKLEDSAMYFCASREDQGAEAFFGQGTRLTVV.

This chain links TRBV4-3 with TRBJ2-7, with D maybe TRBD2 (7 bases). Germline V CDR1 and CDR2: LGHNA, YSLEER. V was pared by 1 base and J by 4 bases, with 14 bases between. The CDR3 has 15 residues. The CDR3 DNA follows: TGCGCCAGCAGCCAAGCCCTGGGGGGGGCTTACGAGCAGTACTTC. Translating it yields CASSQALGGAYEQYF.

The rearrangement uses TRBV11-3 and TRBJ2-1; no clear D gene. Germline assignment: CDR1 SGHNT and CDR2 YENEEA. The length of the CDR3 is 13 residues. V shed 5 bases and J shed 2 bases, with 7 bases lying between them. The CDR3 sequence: CASSQFPYNEQFF. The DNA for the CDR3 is TGTGCCAGCAGCCAGTTTCCCTACAATGAGCAGTTCTTC.

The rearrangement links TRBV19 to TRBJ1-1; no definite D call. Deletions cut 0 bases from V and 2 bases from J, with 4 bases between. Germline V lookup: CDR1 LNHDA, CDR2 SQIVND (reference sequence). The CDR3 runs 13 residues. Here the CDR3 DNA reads TGTGCCAGTAGTATAGATCGTAACACTGAAGCTTTCTTT. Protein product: CASSIDRNTEAFF.